Listed below are T cell receptor beta chains from one sample, sequenced in a study of breast tumors, draining lymph nodes, adjacent tissues. In TCRdb, the multiplex PCR reads were re-called with MiXCR into one record per CDR3 protein. The repertoire includes under 150,000 distinct CDR3 sequences, about a fifth of them detected once, and about 2.6% sits in the top ten. Material: axillary lymph node tissue. Receptors were obtained from a female donor with breast cancer. Some clones in this sample may be carry-over from other donors' samples. CDR3s include the opening cysteine and the closing phenylalanine or tryptophan. D genes are given only for firm matches. Size values are once, few and many counts, or a class for expanded clones, and some rows have none.

D	V	size	J	DNA	CDR3
TRBD1	TRBV30	many	TRBJ1-2	TGTGCCTGGAGTGCGACAGGGTCTGGCTACACCTTC	CAWSATGSGYTF
TRBD1	TRBV7-9	few	TRBJ2-5	TGTGCCAGCAGCGACCGGGACAGGGGGGTTCTAGAGACCCAGTACTTC	CASSDRDRGVLETQYF
TRBD1	TRBV11-2	many	TRBJ2-2	TGTGCCAGCAGCTTGCCAGGGGGAGCGAACACCGGGGAGCTGTTTTTT	CASSLPGGANTGELFF
NA	TRBV4-3	many	TRBJ2-3	TGCGCCAGCAGCCAAGACTCCCTAAGCTCGGGACGACAGTATTTT	CASSQDSLSSGRQYF
NA	TRBV20-1	many	TRBJ1-4	TGCAGTGCTAGGGTCGGTGCAGAGGGCGAAAAACTGTTTTTT	CSARVGAEGEKLFF
NA	TRBV7-2	many	TRBJ2-3	TGTGCCAGCAGCAATCTGGTAGATACGCAGTATTTT	CASSNLVDTQYF
NA	TRBV20-1	many	TRBJ2-2	TGCAGTGCTGAGAACACCGGGGAGCTGTTTTTT	CSAENTGELFF
TRBD2	TRBV5-5	many	TRBJ2-3	TGTGCCAGCAGCTCGGGAGGGTACACAGATACGCAGTATTTT	CASSSGGYTDTQYF
TRBD2	TRBV12-3/TRBV12-4	NA	TRBJ2-3	TGTGCCAGCTCGGGGGGAGCGGGAGAAAGGACAGATACGCAGTATTTT	CASSGGAGERTDTQYF
NA	TRBV19	NA	TRBJ2-1	TGTGCCAGTAGTAGTCGTGGGATCTCCTACAATGAGCAGTTCTTC	CASSSRGISYNEQFF
TRBD2	TRBV4-2	few	TRBJ2-1	TGTGCCAGCAGCCTTACTAGCGGGAGGGACTCCTACAATGAGCAGTTCTTC	CASSLTSGRDSYNEQFF
TRBD2	TRBV9	many	TRBJ2-1	TGTGCCAGCAGCGTAGGCACTAGCGGGAGCTCCTACAATGAGCAGTTCTTC	CASSVGTSGSSYNEQFF
NA	TRBV6-2/TRBV6-3	NA	TRBJ2-4	TGTGCCAGCACTACCACCCGACAATTTCGCCTAGCCAAAAACATTCAGTACTTC	CASTTTRQFRLAKNIQYF
TRBD1	TRBV7-8	many	TRBJ2-2	TGTGCCAGCAGCTCCGGGACAGACACCGGGGAGCTGTTTTTT	CASSSGTDTGELFF
NA	TRBV24-1	many	TRBJ1-5	TGTGCCACCAGTGATCCGGGCCAAAATCAGCCCCAGCATTTT	CATSDPGQNQPQHF
TRBD2	TRBV20-1	many	TRBJ2-1	TGCAGTGCTAGATTGAGGGCTAGCGGTCAAGAGCAGTTCTTC	CSARLRASGQEQFF
NA	TRBV12-3/TRBV12-4	many	TRBJ1-2	TGTGCCAGCAGCCCCGGGCGAGGGTATGGCTACACCTTC	CASSPGRGYGYTF
NA	TRBV12-5	NA	TRBJ1-2	TGTGCTAGTGGTTCTTCGGGGGGCATCATCTATGGCTACACCTTC	CASGSSGGIIYGYTF
NA	TRBV30	many	TRBJ2-7	TGTGCCTGGAGTTTGGGTGGCGAGCAGTACTTC	CAWSLGGEQYF
TRBD1	TRBV2	many	TRBJ2-7	TGTGCCAGCAGTGCCCCTGGACAGGGGGGCGAGCAGTACTTC	CASSAPGQGGEQYF
TRBD2	TRBV20-1	many	TRBJ2-1	TGCAGTGTTCTGGGACTAGCGGGGAACAATGAGCAGTTCTTC	CSVLGLAGNNEQFF
TRBD1	TRBV7-2	many	TRBJ2-3	TGTGCCAGCAGCCTCCGGGACAGGGGATCTACGCAGTATTTT	CASSLRDRGSTQYF
TRBD2	TRBV28	many	TRBJ2-7	TGTGCCAGCAGTTCTAGCGGGAGGGCCTACGAGCAGTACTTC	CASSSSGRAYEQYF
TRBD1	TRBV6-5	many	TRBJ2-6	TGTGCCAGCAGACCCACAGGGGGATCTTTCTCTGGGGCCAACGTCCTGACTTTC	CASRPTGGSFSGANVLTF
NA	TRBV24-1	many	TRBJ2-3	TGTGCCACCGCCGGGACCGTTACCTCAGATACGCAGTATTTT	CATAGTVTSDTQYF
NA	TRBV3-1	many	TRBJ2-3	TGTGCCAGCAGCCAAAAACTCGGCACAGATACGCAGTATTTT	CASSQKLGTDTQYF
NA	TRBV6-6	many	TRBJ2-2	TGTGCCTGTCAGGGGGGGATAGGCACCGGGGAGCTGTTTTTT	CACQGGIGTGELFF
TRBD2	TRBV11-3	many	TRBJ2-3	TGTGCCAGCAGCTTAGGGATTAGCGGGACGACAGATACGCAGTATTTT	CASSLGISGTTDTQYF
NA	TRBV19	many	TRBJ2-7	TGTGCCAGTAGTATAGATCTCGGCAGGGTAGGGGAGCAGTACTTC	CASSIDLGRVGEQYF
NA	TRBV11-1	many	TRBJ2-3	TGTGCCAGCAGCTTGATACCGGGAGGCACAGATACGCAGTATTTT	CASSLIPGGTDTQYF
NA	TRBV5-8	many	TRBJ2-5	TGTGCCAGCAGCTTGGGAACCCAAGGTCAAGAGACCCAGTACTTC	CASSLGTQGQETQYF
NA	TRBV20-1	many	TRBJ2-7	TGCAGTGCGCCCGGTTACAGCTCCTACGAGCAGTACTTC	CSAPGYSSYEQYF